This T cell receptor beta chain originates from a study of blood T cell repertoires in COVID-19. For the study at large: T cells, B-cell-depleted T cells, or PBMCs supplied cDNA or gDNA.

Here immunoSEQ multiplex PCR was the method, and the copy in TCRdb shows in-frame clones only, minus some. The sample contains 30,000 to 40,000 clones, 75% to 90% of which appear only once. Germline V gene data show CDR1 as SQVTM and CDR2 as ANQGSEA. V gave up 5 bases and J gave up 1 base; unmatched junction bases: 7. The CDR3 extends over 14 amino acids. The chain carries TRBV29-1 and TRBJ1-2, with TRBD1 matching over 7 bases. Sequencing input: peripheral blood. This sequence originates from a man aged 80 or over with active COVID-19. In nucleotides, the CDR3 is TGCAGCGTTAGAGGGGGCGCAGATAACTATGGCTACACCTTC. It encodes CSVRGGADNYGYTF. Together with reference TRBV29-1 and TRBJ1-2, the CDR3 gives the full variable domain: SAVISQKPSRDICQRGTSLTIQCQVDSQVTMMFWYRQQPGQSLTLIATANQGSEATYESGFVIDKFPISRPNLTFSTLTVSNMSPEDSSIYLCSVRGGADNYGYTFGSGTRLTVV.